Following are 22 T cell receptor beta chains from one sample sequenced in a study of T-cell memory formation after mild COVID-19. One entry per CDR3 protein results from TCRdb running MiXCR on the 5' RACE reads. The table records some 450,000 distinct CDR3 sequences, roughly 20% of them present only once. The sample consisted of PBMCs or a T cell subset sorted from them (not recorded which). These receptors were collected from an adult woman who had mild COVID-19 (a few samples of this study predate the infection). Cell type and time point are not known.

This clonotype was counted only a few times. This chain links TRBV5-1 with TRBJ2-3; D is perhaps TRBD2 (5 bases). In germline, CDR1 is SGHRS, CDR2 YFSETQ. Trimming removed 6 bases from V and 5 bases from J, with 10 bases in between. This CDR3 comprises 12 residues. The CDR3 coding sequence is TGCGCCAGCAAACTAGGCGGAGATACGCAGTATTTT. This sequence encodes CASKLGGDTQYF.

This chain links TRBV12-5 with TRBJ1-1; D remains ambiguous. V was clipped by 2 bases and J by 11 bases, with 18 bases between them. From germline, CDR1 is LGHNT and CDR2 FRNRAP. This CDR3 contains 14 residues. CDR3 sequence (DNA): TGTGCTAGTGGTTTGTATGGGGTAGAAAAGGAGGCTTTCTTT. Protein product: CASGLYGVEKEAFF.

This chain links TRBV12-3 or TRBV12-4 with TRBJ2-1; 7 bases agree with TRBD1. The J segment lost 9 bases and the V segment lost 3 bases, leaving 14 bases of the junction unmatched. The CDR3 is 16 amino acids. CDR3 loop: CASSFYVDRAKGEQFF. The CDR3 region has the DNA TGTGCCAGCAGTTTTTATGTCGACAGGGCGAAGGGTGAGCAGTTCTTC.

The chain recombines TRBV10-3 with TRBJ2-5; 11 bases match TRBD1. The germline V gene has CDR1 ENHRY and CDR2 SYGVKD. With 11 bases clipped from V and 5 bases from J, the junction kept 7 bases outside the gene matches. The CDR3 covers 13 residues. The CDR3 here is CASNRDRGETQYF. CDR3 coding DNA: TGTGCCTCAAACCGGGACAGGGGGGAGACCCAGTACTTC.

This clonotype has more than one count but fewer than ten. This chain links TRBV20-1 with TRBJ2-2; TRBD2 is a possible D gene (6 bases). The germline gives CDR1 DFQATT, CDR2 SNEGSKA (reference sequence). The CDR3 extends over 15 amino acids. V dropped 3 bases and J dropped 5 bases, with 16 bases sitting between them. In DNA form, the CDR3 reads TGCAGTGCTAGCGCGAATCTAGCGCCTACCGGGGAGCTGTTTTTT. Amino acid sequence: CSASANLAPTGELFF.

This clonotype has more than one count but fewer than ten. V gene TRBV25-1 combines with J gene TRBJ1-1, with a weak D call TRBD1 (6 bases). V was trimmed by 5 bases and J by 1 base, leaving 14 bases between them. In germline, CDR1 is MGHDK, CDR2 SYGVNS. The CDR3 is 15 residues long. CDR3 residues: CASSPRGVGNTEAFF. The CDR3 region has the DNA TGTGCCAGCAGTCCCAGGGGCGTGGGGAACACTGAAGCTTTCTTT.

The V gene is TRBV7-9, the J gene TRBJ2-7; 7 bases match TRBD2. V gave up 2 bases and J gave up 2 bases; unmatched junction bases: 15. The CDR3 spans 18 residues. Germline lookup yields CDR1 SEHNR and CDR2 FQNEAQ (reference sequence). The CDR3 is CASSLSGLAETPAYEQYF. The DNA for the CDR3 is TGTGCCAGCAGCTTATCGGGGCTAGCGGAGACCCCTGCCTACGAGCAGTACTTC.

A few counts support this clonotype. This rearrangement joins TRBV7-7 to TRBJ2-1; D remains unclear. This CDR3 comprises 15 residues. Germline CDR1 SSHAT, CDR2 FNYEAQ (reference sequence). V was pared by 5 bases and J by 1 base, with 12 bases between. This chain's CDR3 is CASSLTVTSYNEQFF. CDR3 nucleotides: TGTGCCAGCAGCCTGACTGTCACGTCCTACAATGAGCAGTTCTTC.

V usage is TRBV7-9 and J usage is TRBJ2-3, with 9 bases matching TRBD1. V was clipped by 5 bases and J by 3 bases; unmatched bases: 9. This CDR3 has 16 amino acids. Per the germline V gene, CDR1 is SEHNR and CDR2 is FQNEAQ (reference sequence). The CDR3 reads CASSPTGGEETDTQYF. The DNA for the CDR3 is TGTGCCAGCAGCCCCACAGGGGGCGAGGAAACAGATACGCAGTATTTT.

This clonotype was seen only a few times. J is TRBJ2-3 and V is TRBV7-2; D is possibly TRBD1 (5 bases). V lost 1 base, J lost 14 bases, and 10 bases lay in between. This CDR3 contains 11 residues. Germline V CDR1 and CDR2: SGHTA, FQGNSA. CDR3 sequence (DNA): TGTGCCAGCAGCTTAGGACAGCTCGGGTATTTT. Its protein product is CASSLGQLGYF. The full variable domain, its missing parts supplied by reference TRBV7-2 and TRBJ2-3, is GAGVSQSPSNKVTEKGKDVELRCDPISGHTALYWYRQSLGQGLEFLIYFQGNSAPDKSGLPSDRFSAERTGGSVSTLTIQRTQQEDSAVYLCASSLGQLGYFGPGTRLTVL.

This chain joins TRBV6-5 and TRBJ2-3; perhaps TRBD1 as D (5 bases). Trimming removed 10 bases at V and 6 bases at J, with 14 bases between. Germline V gene sequence: CDR1 MNHEY, CDR2 SVGAGI. The CDR3 consists of 12 residues. CDR3 amino acids: CATTARADTQYF. The CDR3 coding sequence is TGTGCCACAACGGCCAGGGCCGATACGCAGTATTTT.

The V and J genes are TRBV6-5 and TRBJ2-5, with D perhaps assigned TRBD1 or TRBD2 (5 bases each). V lost 5 bases and J lost 1, with 11 bases in between. The germline CDR1 and CDR2 sequences are MNHEY and SVGAGI. This CDR3 is 14 amino acids long. CDR3 bases: TGTGCCAGCAGTGACCCAGGGACCCAAGAGACCCAGTACTTC. This sequence encodes CASSDPGTQETQYF.

This clonotype came up many times. This chain connects TRBV5-5 to TRBJ2-7, with 8 bases that match TRBD2. The V and J ends lost 6 bases and 7 bases, in that order; junction bases with no gene match: 9. CDR1 and CDR2 (germline): SGHKS, YYEKEE (reference sequence). The CDR3 spans 13 residues. CDR3 sequence (DNA): TGTGCCAGCATGAATAGCGGGGCCTGGGAGCAGTACTTC. Encoded protein: CASMNSGAWEQYF.

In DNA form, the CDR3 reads TGTGCCAGCAGTGAACAGGGCAGGTCCACCGGGGAGCTGTTTTTT. Encoded protein: CASSEQGRSTGELFF. The chain uses TRBV6-4 and TRBJ2-2, with a weak D call TRBD1 (6 bases). The germline V and J ends were trimmed by 3 bases and 4 bases, with 12 bases remaining between them. Germline CDR1 MRHNA, CDR2 SNTAGT. The CDR3 contains 15 residues.

The chain has TRBV5-1 and TRBJ2-2, with TRBD2 identical over 10 bases. V lost 4 bases and J lost 3; bases outside the gene matches: 6. The CDR3 contains 16 residues. The germline gives CDR1 SGHRS, CDR2 YFSETQ. CDR3 nucleotides: TGCGCCAGCAGCACGGGGACTAGCGCCTACACCGGGGAGCTGTTTTTT. This translates into CASSTGTSAYTGELFF.

This clonotype was counted between two and nine times. The chain carries TRBV2 and TRBJ2-5; weak D call: TRBD2 (6 bases). V was trimmed by 8 bases and J by 6 bases, leaving 13 bases between them. The CDR3 spans 12 residues. The germline gives CDR1 SNHLY, CDR2 FYNNEI. CDR3 nucleotides: TGTGCCAGCGAGTCGGAGGGCCAGACCCAGTACTTC. This codes for CASESEGQTQYF.

This clonotype showed up just a few times. The chain employs TRBV20-1 and TRBJ1-2; perhaps TRBD1 as D (6 bases). The CDR3 has 15 amino acids. CDR1 and CDR2 (germline): DFQATT, SNEGSKA (reference sequence). Trimming pared 5 bases from V and 4 bases from J, leaving 20 bases between. CDR3 sequence (DNA): TGCAGTGCTTATCAGGGGAAGAGGGATCGCTATGGCTACACCTTC. It specifies CSAYQGKRDRYGYTF.

The chain employs TRBV7-2 and TRBJ2-7; no clear D gene. The CDR3 covers 13 residues. Between the trimmed V and J ends, which lost 2 bases and 6 bases, there was a span of 11 bases. From germline, CDR1 is SGHTA and CDR2 FQGNSA. The CDR3: CASSLRRFAEQYF. In DNA, the CDR3 is TGTGCCAGCAGCTTAAGGCGTTTTGCCGAGCAGTACTTC.

The table lists this clonotype with many counts. One end of the junction is discordant with germline, which a read error may explain. J is TRBJ2-7 and V is TRBV12-3 or TRBV12-4; 9 bases align to TRBD1. The CDR3 has 13 amino acids. This CDR3 reads CASSRDRAYEQYF. The CDR3 coding sequence is TGCGCCAGCAGCCGGGACAGGGCCTACGAGCAGTACTTC.

This chain joins TRBV6-5 and TRBJ1-3, with a tentative D call TRBD1 (5 bases). The CDR3 sequence is 13 residues long. V was clipped by 4 bases and J by 10 bases, with 14 bases between them. Germline loops: CDR1 MNHEY, CDR2 SVGAGI. The CDR3: CASSLGRRGTIYF. DNA of the CDR3: TGTGCCAGCAGTTTGGGACGCCGGGGGACCATATATTTT.

CDR3 protein: CAWSGQARGEAFF. The CDR3 coding sequence is TGTGCCTGGAGTGGACAGGCCCGGGGTGAAGCTTTCTTT. V usage is TRBV30 and J usage is TRBJ1-1, with TRBD1 as a possible D gene (6 bases). This CDR3 contains 13 residues. Germline loops: CDR1 GTSNPN, CDR2 SVGIG (reference sequence). Between the trimmed V and J ends, which lost 1 base and 7 bases, there was a span of 13 bases.

CDR3 bases: TGCGCCAGCTCCCCAGGGACAGGGATTCAGCCCCAGCATTTT. Amino acids: CASSPGTGIQPQHF. The J gene is TRBJ1-5, the V gene TRBV5-1; 9 nucleotides agree with TRBD1. The V gene end was trimmed by 7 bases and the J gene end by 6 bases; junction bases not matched to a gene: 8. The CDR3 sequence is 14 residues long. Germline loops: CDR1 SGHRS, CDR2 YFSETQ.